Below, one T cell receptor (beta chain) is given with its context. The CDR3 consists of 12 residues. Per the germline V gene, CDR1 is MNHNY and CDR2 is SVGAGI (reference sequence). J lost 13 bases, V lost 8 bases, and 10 bases had no gene match. The data derive from a study of post-analysis software for immune sequencing data. cDNA libraries for TCR beta contained unique molecular identifiers. A single record per CDR3 protein comes from TCRdb applying MiXCR to the PCR reads. The sample has some 160,000 distinct CDR3 sequences; about 36% are singletons. This chain joins TRBV6-6 and TRBJ2-4; 8 bases match TRBD1. The clonotype was recovered from a girl aged 5-17 years with multiple sclerosis. The sequences come from blood, collected after autologous hematopoietic stem cell transplantation. The CDR3 here is CASGDRYYGQYF. The CDR3 nucleotides are TGTGCCAGCGGGGACAGGTATTACGGGCAGTACTTC.